The 15 T cell receptor beta chains reported below all come from one sample, sequenced in a study of T cells in Graves' hyperthyroidism and ophthalmopathy. Researchers amplified the TCR beta CDR3 regions from RNA transcripts. The HTBI primer set served for first-round RT-PCR of the TCR CDR3. TCRdb called the multiplex PCR reads again in MiXCR, with one record for every CDR3 protein. The table has 250,000 or so distinct CDR3 sequences, roughly 15% seen once. Material: blood. These receptor sequences come from a woman aged 45-60 years with Graves' hyperthyroidism that later progressed to Graves' ophthalmopathy.

This clonotype was observed at least ten times. The J gene is TRBJ2-1, the V gene TRBV20-1; D gene unclear. The length of the CDR3 is 14 residues. Per germline, CDR1 DFQATT and CDR2 SNEGSKA (reference sequence). V was shortened by 5 bases and J by 0 bases, with 11 bases between the two germline ends. This chain's CDR3 is CSAEHQASYNEQFF. Written as DNA, the CDR3 is TGCAGTGCTGAACACCAAGCCTCCTACAATGAGCAGTTCTTC.

This clonotype was seen only a few times. This sequence joins TRBV12-3 or TRBV12-4 and TRBJ2-7; tentative D call: TRBD2 (5 bases). The CDR3 has 15 amino acids. V was cut by 4 bases and J by 6 bases, with 19 bases left in between. CDR3: CASSSTGPRSGEQYF. Here the CDR3 DNA reads TGTGCCAGCAGTTCAACCGGGCCCAGGAGCGGCGAGCAGTACTTC.

This clonotype was recorded many times. The chain links TRBV20-1 to TRBJ1-6; no definite D call. Looked up from germline, CDR1 is DFQATT and CDR2 is SNEGSKA (reference sequence). CDR3 length: 14 residues. V was shortened by 0 bases and J by 3 bases, with 6 bases between the two germline ends. The DNA of the CDR3 is TGCAGTGCTAGAGACGAGGTCTATAATTCACCCCTCCACTTT. Translating gives CSARDEVYNSPLHF.

The rearrangement uses TRBV2 and TRBJ1-2; no definite D call. The CDR3 is 14 amino acids. Deletions cut 3 bases from V and 8 bases from J, with 16 bases between. CDR1 is SNHLY, CDR2 FYNNEI, per germline. The CDR3 loop reads CASSEQRWLSGYTF. In nucleotides, the CDR3 is TGTGCCAGCAGTGAGCAGAGGTGGTTGAGCGGCTACACCTTC.

This clonotype has just a few counts. The genes are TRBV27 and TRBJ1-5, with D perhaps TRBD1 (6 bases). The CDR3 sequence is 14 residues long. Trimming removed 6 bases at V and 4 bases at J, with 13 bases between. From germline, CDR1 is MNHEY and CDR2 SMNVEV (reference sequence). Here the CDR3 reads CASRTGLPNQPQHF. The DNA of the CDR3 is TGTGCCAGCAGGACAGGTTTACCAAATCAGCCCCAGCATTTT.

This clonotype appeared many times. The gene calls are TRBV11-3 and TRBJ2-1; 8 bases fit TRBD2. The CDR3 totals 13 residues. Germline assignment: CDR1 SGHNT and CDR2 YENEEA. Germline trimming cut 5 bases from V and 13 bases from J; bases unmatched to any gene: 10. This CDR3 is CASSILAGSDQFF. The CDR3 DNA reads TGTGCCAGCAGCATTCTAGCGGGTTCTGACCAGTTCTTC.

The table lists this clonotype with a few counts. Given a much more abundant clone one base away, this may be a read error. The gene calls are TRBV30 and TRBJ2-5, with 8 bases that match TRBD1. Per germline, CDR1 GTSNPN and CDR2 SVGIG (reference sequence). CDR3 length: 13 amino acids. The chain's CDR3 is CAWSQGAVETQHF. CDR3 DNA sequence: TGTGCCTGGAGTCAGGGGGCAGTGGAGACCCAGCACTTC.

CDR3 nucleotide sequence: TGCAGTGCTCGGAGGGCCGGGGACATTCAGTACTTC. This translates into CSARRAGDIQYF. V usage is TRBV20-1 and J usage is TRBJ2-4, with D possibly matching TRBD2 (6 bases). The ends were cut back, 5 bases at V and 8 bases at J, with 13 bases in the middle. Germline assignment: CDR1 DFQATT and CDR2 SNEGSKA (reference sequence). The CDR3 consists of 12 residues.

This clonotype was picked up a small number of times. The CDR3 loop is CASSHRDREDEQYF. In DNA form, the CDR3 reads TGCGCCAGCAGCCACCGGGACAGGGAGGACGAGCAGTACTTC. The chain links TRBV4-1 to TRBJ2-7, with 9 bases identical to TRBD1. This CDR3 has 14 amino acids. Losses at the gene ends were 3 bases for V and 5 bases for J; bases not matched to a gene: 5. The germline V gene has CDR1 MGHRA and CDR2 YSYEKL.

This clonotype was detected ten times or more. The rearrangement joins TRBV11-2 to TRBJ1-2; no clear D. Germline V CDR1 and CDR2: SGHAT, FQNNGV. The CDR3 is 12 amino acids. V was clipped by 0 bases and J by 4 bases, with 3 bases between them. Here the CDR3 DNA reads TGTGCCAGCAGCTTAGATATCTATGGCTACACCTTC. Translating it yields CASSLDIYGYTF.

This clonotype has just a few counts. The chain recombines TRBV19 with TRBJ2-5; D perhaps matches TRBD2 (6 bases). CDR1 is LNHDA, CDR2 SQIVND, per germline (reference sequence). The CDR3 length is 13 residues. V was pared by 10 bases and J by 4 bases, with 16 bases between. The CDR3 protein is CATKARESETQYF. The CDR3 DNA reads as TGTGCCACAAAAGCTCGGGAGTCAGAGACCCAGTACTTC.

This chain connects TRBV14 to TRBJ2-2, with 10 bases matching TRBD2. Trimming removed 0 bases from V and 5 bases from J; junction bases left unmatched: 6. CDR3 length: 17 residues. The germline V gene encodes CDR1 SGHDN and CDR2 FVKESK. Written as DNA, the CDR3 is TGTGCCAGCAGCCAAGAGAATGTACTAGCGGGGACCGGGGAGCTGTTTTTT. Translation gives CASSQENVLAGTGELFF.

This clonotype was detected only a few times. The chain combines TRBV11-3 with TRBJ2-3; TRBD2 agrees at 11 bases. The CDR3 covers 17 residues. Germline V lookup: CDR1 SGHNT, CDR2 YENEEA. The ends lost 3 bases at V and 2 bases at J; junction bases unmatched: 7. The DNA for the CDR3 is TGTGCCAGCAGCTTGGGTAGCGGGAGGGCAACCACAGATACGCAGTATTTT. It is translated as CASSLGSGRATTDTQYF.

The chain is built from TRBV4-2 and TRBJ2-7; the D is unclear. Trimming removed 0 bases at V and 1 base at J, with 19 bases between. The CDR3 runs 18 residues. Germline CDR1 and CDR2: LGHNA and YNFKEQ. CDR3 residues: CASSQEGTVGVGSYEQYF. In nucleotides, the CDR3 is TGTGCCAGCAGCCAAGAAGGCACGGTAGGTGTTGGGTCCTACGAGCAGTACTTC.

This clonotype was seen ten or more times. The V call is TRBV20-1, the J call TRBJ1-1; the D is unclear. V was trimmed by 5 bases and J by 8 bases, leaving 6 bases between them. The CDR3 contains 9 residues. CDR1 is DFQATT and CDR2 is SNEGSKA in the germline V gene (reference sequence). The CDR3 reads CSADAEAFF. The DNA of the CDR3 is TGCAGTGCTGATGCGGAAGCTTTCTTT.